This T cell receptor (beta chain) was found in a study of identical twins. This CDR3 region has 15 residues. The V and J ends lost 3 bases and 1 base respectively, with 11 bases between them. In germline, CDR1 is MGHDK, CDR2 SYGVNS. This clonotype was counted only a few times. Each CDR3 protein is one row after TCRdb ran MiXCR on the 5' RACE reads. Here the sample spans approximately 220,000 distinct CDR3 sequences, about a tenth being singletons. The source is a young woman in good health. This chain links TRBV25-1 with TRBJ2-3; the D is unclear. Sequenced material: memory (CD45RO+) T cells sorted from blood. CDR3 sequence reads: CASSDSLRGTDTQYF. As DNA, the CDR3 is TGTGCCAGCAGTGACTCCCTTCGGGGCACAGATACGCAGTATTTT.